The clone carrying this TCR beta chain was seen more than once but under ten times. TCRdb independently ran MiXCR on the RT-PCR reads; one entry per CDR3 protein. The table records about 680,000 distinct CDR3 sequences, about 14% of them present only once. Trimming shortened V by 3 bases and J by 5 bases, and 15 bases separated the two germline ends. Germline-derived CDR1 and CDR2 are DFQATT and SNEGSKA (reference sequence). This CDR3 comprises 14 residues. The sample taken for sequencing was memory CD4+ T cells from blood. The chain uses TRBV20-1 and TRBJ2-3; D is perhaps TRBD1 (6 bases). The receptor was derived from a female donor in good health, serving as a healthy control. CDR3 DNA: TGCAGTGCTAGGAGCCCACAGGGAAAAGATACGCAGTATTTT. Encoded protein: CSARSPQGKDTQYF.